This T cell receptor (beta chain) appears in the sequencing data of a study of T cells in Graves' hyperthyroidism and ophthalmopathy. In its sample, this clonotype was seen many times. Amplification yielded TCR beta CDR3 regions, with RNA transcripts as the source. The TCR CDR3 first-round RT-PCR relied on the HTBI primer set. TCRdb re-analysed the multiplex PCR reads in MiXCR, keeping a single row per CDR3 protein. The data hold tens of thousands of distinct CDR3 sequences, with approximately 45% observed a single time. Exclusion of patients followed from uncontrolled infection, other autoimmune disease, pregnancy or lactation. The sample was blood. This TCR came from a woman aged 25 to 39 with Graves' hyperthyroidism.

CDR3 sequence: CASSGLAGGPFDTQYF. In DNA form, the CDR3 reads TGTGCCAGCAGCGGGCTAGCGGGAGGGCCGTTCGATACGCAGTATTTT. The rearrangement links TRBV9 to TRBJ2-3; 12 bases fit TRBD2. The germline CDR1 and CDR2 sequences are SGDLS and YYNGEE. V lost 3 bases to trimming and J lost 6 bases; unmatched junction nucleotides: 8. The CDR3 has 16 residues.